This TCR beta chain was identified during a study of shared clonotypes between healthy human individuals. Study-wide context: Donors consisted of two women and three men between 18 and 49. Per donor, three plates held CD4 naive cells, three held CD4 memory, two held CD8 naive and one held CD8 memory.

Clones were read by immunoSEQ multiplex PCR, and TCRdb kept only the in-frame ones, dropping some. This sample carries hundreds of thousands of clones, 85% to 95% of them seen once, and the ten largest clones take approximately 25%. In the naive CD8 group, cells lacked CD45RO and were positively selected for CCR7, so terminally differentiated effector memory CD45RA+ cells were left out. Free of recent acute infections or vaccinations, the donors were healthy HIV-negative adults. The CDR3 runs to 15 residues. Germline CDR1 is MNHEY and CDR2 is SMNVEV (reference sequence). V shed 2 bases and J 1 base; nucleotides not matched to a gene: 2.

Material for sequencing was naive CD8+ T cells sorted from blood. This clonotype was obtained from a man aged 25 to 40 in good health. This chain joins TRBV27 and TRBJ2-1; 7 positions match TRBD1. The CDR3 protein is CASSLRQGSYNEQFF. The CDR3 region has the DNA TGTGCCAGCAGTTTACGACAGGGTTCCTACAATGAGCAGTTCTTC.